Here is one T cell receptor beta chain with its context. Its antigen remains unidentified. The V gene's germline CDR1 is WNHNN and CDR2 SYGVQD (reference sequence). The CDR3 sequence is 12 residues long. After removal of 6 bases from V and 10 bases from J, the junction contained 7 bases not matched to a gene. TCRdb independently ran MiXCR on the 5' RACE reads; one entry per CDR3 protein. The table records hundreds of thousands of distinct CDR3 sequences, 20% to 25% of them present only once. This sample was taken from a study of T cells after yellow fever vaccination. The study's findings and limits: Contamination of FACS-sorted repertoires by abundant clonotypes from the bulk population could occur.

The sample in question was PBMCs, obtained 20 to 25 days after the first yellow fever vaccination. The source of this sequence is a man between 18 and 35 years old who received the YFV17D yellow fever vaccine. This chain uses TRBV10-1 with TRBJ2-3, with 7 nucleotides matching TRBD2. The CDR3 sequence is CASSETSSAQYF. DNA for the CDR3: TGCGCCAGCAGCGAGACTAGCTCAGCGCAGTATTTT.